This TCR beta chain was documented in a study of beta chain features in type 1 diabetes. Findings and caveats of the study: Across all four CD4+ subsets, people with type 1 diabetes showed modestly shorter TCRB CDR3s. Although PCR might favor shorter templates, it would do so equally in patients and controls.

Expressed TCRB transcripts were sequenced because the isolated RNA had all been reverse transcribed beforehand. Regulatory, naive and central memory T cell samples averaged approximately 3.8 million reads. Sequencing used immunoSEQ multiplex PCR; TCRdb keeps in-frame clones, though not all of them. The data show around 710,000 clones, with roughly an eighth seen just once and around 0.12% held by the top ten. This clone was counted between two and nine times. Its target is unknown. The material sequenced was naive CD4+ T cells from blood. This TCR was recovered from a man younger than 40 with type 1 diabetes.

The CDR3 protein is CASMPGQEETQYF. Here the CDR3 DNA reads TGTGCCAGCATGCCCGGACAGGAAGAGACCCAGTACTTC. This sequence joins TRBV6-1 and TRBJ2-5; 7 bases are shared with TRBD1. The CDR3 covers 13 residues. Germline values: CDR1 MNHNS, CDR2 SASEGT. The trim removed 7 bases at V and 3 bases at J, leaving 5 bases unmatched.